This section outlines one T cell receptor beta chain sequence together with its context. Sequencing targeted TCR beta in blood CD8+ and CD4+ T cells. Healthy donors served as the controls. They were matched for age and sex. Negative isolation yielded CD8+ and CD4+ T cells; FACS enriched TEMRA cells. These data originate in a study of CD8 T cells in Susac syndrome. The CDR3 extends over 12 amino acids. Trimming cost V 1 base and J 4 bases, with 6 bases left between them. The V gene's germline CDR1 is SQVTM and CDR2 ANQGSEA. The RNA input was about 0.5 to 1 ug, and it was reverse transcribed with random hexamers. An immunoSEQ multiplex PCR generated amplified TCR beta CDR3 products spanning 54 Vbeta and 13 Jbeta. One entry per CDR3 protein, called by TCRdb with MiXCR from the immunoSEQ multiplex PCR reads. The data show around 150,000 distinct CDR3 sequences, with about 93% seen just once and 0.13% held by the top ten.

The chain links TRBV29-1 to TRBJ2-3; D ambiguous. The sequenced sample consisted of CD4+ T cells from PBMCs. The receptor was isolated from a human donor in good health. CDR3 in DNA: TGCAGCGTTGAAGGACCCCCAGATACGCAGTATTTT. Translated, it gives CSVEGPPDTQYF.